What follows are 8 T cell receptor beta chains derived from one specimen sequenced in a study of T cell responses to AZD1222 COVID-19 vaccine. The assay was immunoSEQ multiplex PCR, and TCRdb's table has in-frame clones only and misses some. The table records about 120,000 clones, 80% to 90% of them present only once. The input for sequencing was peripheral blood, taken on day 0 of MenACWY control vaccination. The receptors originated from an adult in good health.

The chain couples TRBV27 to TRBJ1-2; TRBD1 agrees at 7 bases. With V trimmed by 6 bases and J by 3 bases, 13 bases remained unmatched. The germline CDR1 and CDR2 sequences are MNHEY and SMNVEV (reference sequence). This CDR3 region has 16 residues. The CDR3: CASSPFLTGLYYGYTF. CDR3 in DNA: TGTGCCAGCAGCCCGTTTTTGACAGGGTTGTACTATGGCTACACCTTC.

The genes are TRBV19 and TRBJ2-2; D unresolved. Per the germline V gene, CDR1 is LNHDA and CDR2 is SQIVND (reference sequence). There are 14 residues in the CDR3. V dropped 7 bases and J dropped 3 bases, with 12 bases sitting between them. CDR3 sequence (DNA): TGTGCCAGTAACGGGCAGGTATACACCGGGGAGCTGTTTTTT. Protein: CASNGQVYTGELFF.

This sequence joins TRBV28 and TRBJ1-1, with TRBD1 identical over 7 bases. Per the germline V gene, CDR1 is MDHEN and CDR2 is SYDVKM. This CDR3 comprises 13 residues. Losses at the gene ends were 4 bases for V and 8 bases for J; bases not matched to a gene: 7. As DNA, the CDR3 is TGTGCCAGCAGTTCGGGATCGACAGGGGAAGCTTTCTTT. Its protein product is CASSSGSTGEAFF.

About this clone: A read error may produce the germline difference seen at one junction end. CDR3 loop: CASSQDGGGGPLF. The CDR3 DNA follows: TGCGCCAGCAGCCAAGATGGAGGGGGGGGCCCTCTCTTC. The chain employs TRBV4-3 and TRBJ2-7; D is perhaps TRBD2 (7 bases). Germline V gene lookup returns CDR1 LGHNA and CDR2 YSLEER. CDR3 length: 13 residues.

DNA for the CDR3: TGCGCCAGCAGCCAGGAACAGGGGCCCTATGGCTACACCTTC. It codes for CASSQEQGPYGYTF. The chain is built from TRBV4-3 and TRBJ1-2; 7 bases fit TRBD1. The CDR3 length is 14 residues. Germline values: CDR1 LGHNA, CDR2 YSLEER. J gave up 4 bases and V 3 bases, and 5 bases lay outside the gene matches.

This clone was counted a few times. The CDR3 sequence is CASSLIRSGSIYEQYF. CDR3 bases: TGTGCCAGCAGCCTAATCCGATCCGGGTCGATTTACGAGCAGTACTTC. The chain couples TRBV6-2 or TRBV6-3 to TRBJ2-7; D is unresolved. Trimming stripped 6 bases from V and 4 bases from J, with 22 bases between. There are 16 residues in the CDR3. Per the germline V gene, CDR1 is MNHEY and CDR2 is SVGEGT.

This clone was counted a single time. J is TRBJ2-6 and V is TRBV5-1, with 7 bases lining up with TRBD1. Germline V lookup: CDR1 SGHRS, CDR2 YFSETQ. The CDR3 runs to 18 residues. V lost 0 bases and J lost 0; bases outside the gene matches: 6. CDR3 coding DNA: TGCGCCAGCAGCTTGGTGGGACAGCTGTACTCTGGGGCCAACGTCCTGACTTTC. Encoded protein: CASSLVGQLYSGANVLTF.

V is TRBV6-5 and J is TRBJ2-3, with 12 nucleotides matching TRBD2. CDR3 length equals 13 residues. Germline V gene lookup returns CDR1 MNHEY and CDR2 SVGAGI. Losses at the gene ends were 5 bases for V and 11 bases for J; bases not matched to a gene: 5. CDR3 loop: CASSKPGLAGQYF. CDR3 DNA sequence: TGTGCCAGCAGTAAACCGGGACTAGCGGGGCAGTATTTT.